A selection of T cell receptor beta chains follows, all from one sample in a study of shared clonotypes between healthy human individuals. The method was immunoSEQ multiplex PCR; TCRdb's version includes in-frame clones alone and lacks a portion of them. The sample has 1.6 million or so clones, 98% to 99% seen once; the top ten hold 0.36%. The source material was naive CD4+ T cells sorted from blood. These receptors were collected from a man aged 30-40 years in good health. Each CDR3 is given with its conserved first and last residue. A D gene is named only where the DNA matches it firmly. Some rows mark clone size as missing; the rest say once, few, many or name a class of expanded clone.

cdr3_nt: TGTGCCAGCAGCTTGGGACTGGCGAACACCGGGGAGCTGTTTTTT
cdr3_aa: CASSLGLANTGELFF
clone_size: once
v_call: TRBV7-2
d_call: -
j_call: TRBJ2-2

cdr3_nt: TGCGCCAGCAGCCATTACAGGGAGGCCTACGAGCAGTACTTC
cdr3_aa: CASSHYREAYEQYF
clone_size: -
v_call: TRBV4-1
d_call: -
j_call: TRBJ2-7

cdr3_nt: TGTGCCAGCTCAACAAGGGGGACTAGCGGGAACCAAGAGACCCAGTACTTC
cdr3_aa: CASSTRGTSGNQETQYF
clone_size: -
v_call: TRBV18
d_call: TRBD2
j_call: TRBJ2-5

cdr3_nt: TGTGCCCTCGGGACGTTCTTAGGCGGCTACACCTTC
cdr3_aa: CALGTFLGGYTF
clone_size: -
v_call: TRBV28
d_call: -
j_call: TRBJ1-2

cdr3_nt: TGTGCCAGCAGCTTGAATGGGTTCACTGAAGCTTTCTTT
cdr3_aa: CASSLNGFTEAFF
clone_size: -
v_call: TRBV5-6
d_call: -
j_call: TRBJ1-1

cdr3_nt: TGTGCCAGCAGCGTAGAGGTCGGCTCCTACGAGCAGTACTTC
cdr3_aa: CASSVEVGSYEQYF
clone_size: -
v_call: TRBV9
d_call: -
j_call: TRBJ2-7

cdr3_nt: TGCGCCAGCAGCTGGGCCCGGGGACTAGCAGGAGACGAGCAGTACTTC
cdr3_aa: CASSWARGLAGDEQYF
clone_size: -
v_call: TRBV5-1
d_call: TRBD2
j_call: TRBJ2-7

cdr3_nt: TGCGCCAGCAGCTTGACGGGGGTTCTCGGGGACATTCAGTACTTC
cdr3_aa: CASSLTGVLGDIQYF
clone_size: -
v_call: TRBV5-1
d_call: -
j_call: TRBJ2-4

cdr3_nt: TGTGCCAGCAGCCTCGGGTCCGCAGGGTGGAATGAAAAACTGTTTTTT
cdr3_aa: CASSLGSAGWNEKLFF
clone_size: -
v_call: TRBV7-6
d_call: -
j_call: TRBJ1-4

cdr3_nt: TGTGCCAGTAGTATAGGGACAGGGACTTATCAGCCCCAGCATTTT
cdr3_aa: CASSIGTGTYQPQHF
clone_size: -
v_call: TRBV19
d_call: TRBD1
j_call: TRBJ1-5

cdr3_nt: TGTGCCAGCAGGCCCGGGGAGTCTGGCGGGGAGCTGTTTTTT
cdr3_aa: CASRPGESGGELFF
clone_size: -
v_call: TRBV7-3
d_call: -
j_call: TRBJ2-2

cdr3_nt: TGCAGCGTTGGGACTAGCGTCGCAGATACGCAGTATTTT
cdr3_aa: CSVGTSVADTQYF
clone_size: -
v_call: TRBV29-1
d_call: TRBD2
j_call: TRBJ2-3

cdr3_nt: TGTGCCAGCAGCGCCACTGGGGCCAACGTCCTGACTTTC
cdr3_aa: CASSATGANVLTF
clone_size: -
v_call: TRBV13
d_call: -
j_call: TRBJ2-6

cdr3_nt: TGCGCCAGCAGCATCGTAGGGGGGGTCAACGAGCAGTACTTC
cdr3_aa: CASSIVGGVNEQYF
clone_size: -
v_call: TRBV10-2
d_call: -
j_call: TRBJ2-7

cdr3_nt: TGCGCCAGCAGCCCCCGGACAGCTAACTATGGCTACACCTTC
cdr3_aa: CASSPRTANYGYTF
clone_size: -
v_call: TRBV5-1
d_call: -
j_call: TRBJ1-2

cdr3_nt: TGTGCCAGCAGTGGACTAGCGGCTTCTCTAGCCAAAAACATTCAGTACTTC
cdr3_aa: CASSGLAASLAKNIQYF
clone_size: -
v_call: TRBV28
d_call: TRBD2
j_call: TRBJ2-4

cdr3_nt: TGTGCCAGCAGCTTAAATGGGAACACCGGGGAGCTGTTTTTT
cdr3_aa: CASSLNGNTGELFF
clone_size: -
v_call: TRBV7-8
d_call: -
j_call: TRBJ2-2

cdr3_nt: TGTGCCAGCAGTCCCGTGTCTCAGCTCACCGGGGAGCTGTTTTTT
cdr3_aa: CASSPVSQLTGELFF
clone_size: -
v_call: TRBV27
d_call: -
j_call: TRBJ2-2

cdr3_nt: TGTGCCAGCAACTCCTGGGGGGCGCGAAGAACTGAAGCTTTCTTT
cdr3_aa: CASNSWGARRTEAFF
clone_size: once
v_call: TRBV28
d_call: -
j_call: TRBJ1-1

cdr3_nt: TGCAGTCCATCCGGGGCTACGCAGTATTTT
cdr3_aa: CSPSGATQYF
clone_size: -
v_call: TRBV20-1
d_call: -
j_call: TRBJ2-3

cdr3_nt: TGTGCCAGCAGTGGAGTTGGGGTTAACAACTATGGCTACACCTTC
cdr3_aa: CASSGVGVNNYGYTF
clone_size: -
v_call: TRBV6-1
d_call: -
j_call: TRBJ1-2

cdr3_nt: TGTGCCAGCAGCGTTCTTCCTAGCGGGAGCTCCGGGGAGCTGTTTTTT
cdr3_aa: CASSVLPSGSSGELFF
clone_size: -
v_call: TRBV9
d_call: TRBD2
j_call: TRBJ2-2

cdr3_nt: TGTGCCAGCAGTGAAATAGAAGAGACTAGCGGGAGGGGGTTCTTC
cdr3_aa: CASSEIEETSGRGFF
clone_size: -
v_call: TRBV6-1
d_call: TRBD2
j_call: TRBJ2-1

cdr3_nt: TGTGCCAGTAGTACAAGACATCTAGGGGAGGCACTGCACAATGAGCAGTTCTTC
cdr3_aa: CASSTRHLGEALHNEQFF
clone_size: -
v_call: TRBV19
d_call: -
j_call: TRBJ2-1

cdr3_nt: TGTGCCAGCAGCCCAAGGACCCTGTCGGGGGAGCAGTACTTC
cdr3_aa: CASSPRTLSGEQYF
clone_size: -
v_call: TRBV9
d_call: -
j_call: TRBJ2-7

cdr3_nt: TGTGCCAGCAGCTTAGGAGTTGGCTATACGCAGTATTTT
cdr3_aa: CASSLGVGYTQYF
clone_size: -
v_call: TRBV13
d_call: -
j_call: TRBJ2-3

cdr3_nt: TGTGCCAGCAGGCTAGCGGGAGCGGGGTACGAGCAGTACTTC
cdr3_aa: CASRLAGAGYEQYF
clone_size: once
v_call: TRBV27
d_call: TRBD2
j_call: TRBJ2-7

cdr3_nt: TGCGCCAGCTTATTGGACAGACAAAACACCGGGGAGCTGTTTTTT
cdr3_aa: CASLLDRQNTGELFF
clone_size: -
v_call: TRBV5-1
d_call: -
j_call: TRBJ2-2

cdr3_nt: TGTGCCAGCAGTCCCCGTACTAGCGCAGATACGCAGTATTTT
cdr3_aa: CASSPRTSADTQYF
clone_size: -
v_call: TRBV27
d_call: TRBD2
j_call: TRBJ2-3

cdr3_nt: TGCGCCAGCAGCTTGGACAGGGGGTCCTATGGCTACACCTTC
cdr3_aa: CASSLDRGSYGYTF
clone_size: -
v_call: TRBV5-1
d_call: TRBD1
j_call: TRBJ1-2

cdr3_nt: TGTGCCAGCAGCTTAGATTGGGGCCGGCGGCGGAATGAGCAGTTCTTC
cdr3_aa: CASSLDWGRRRNEQFF
clone_size: -
v_call: TRBV7-6
d_call: -
j_call: TRBJ2-1

cdr3_nt: TGTGCCAGCTCATCACGGGGTAGGGAGACCCAGTACTTC
cdr3_aa: CASSSRGRETQYF
clone_size: -
v_call: TRBV18
d_call: -
j_call: TRBJ2-5

cdr3_nt: TGTGCCAGCAGCATGGACCCTTTGGCCGGGGAGCTGTTTTTT
cdr3_aa: CASSMDPLAGELFF
clone_size: -
v_call: TRBV11-3
d_call: -
j_call: TRBJ2-2

cdr3_nt: TGTGCCAGCAGTGGAACGACAGGGGGTGTTGGAAACACCATATATTTT
cdr3_aa: CASSGTTGGVGNTIYF
clone_size: -
v_call: TRBV6-1
d_call: TRBD1
j_call: TRBJ1-3

cdr3_nt: TGTGCCAGCAGCTTGAATGCACAGGGGAGAGCCGGGGAGCTGTTTTTT
cdr3_aa: CASSLNAQGRAGELFF
clone_size: -
v_call: TRBV5-4
d_call: TRBD1
j_call: TRBJ2-2

cdr3_nt: TGTGCCAGCAGCCTACACCGGGACAGGGAAGGCCAGCCCCAGCATTTT
cdr3_aa: CASSLHRDREGQPQHF
clone_size: -
v_call: TRBV7-8
d_call: TRBD1
j_call: TRBJ1-5

cdr3_nt: TGTGCCAGCAGCTTGGGGTCCTACAATGAGCAGTTCTTC
cdr3_aa: CASSLGSYNEQFF
clone_size: -
v_call: TRBV5-5
d_call: -
j_call: TRBJ2-1

cdr3_nt: TGTGCCAGCAGTCATGGTCCAGCTAACTATGGCTACACCTTC
cdr3_aa: CASSHGPANYGYTF
clone_size: -
v_call: TRBV7-2
d_call: -
j_call: TRBJ1-2

cdr3_nt: TGTGCCAGCTCACCAGCCTCAGCAGGTCCTAGGATCGGATATGGCTACACCTTC
cdr3_aa: CASSPASAGPRIGYGYTF
clone_size: -
v_call: TRBV18
d_call: -
j_call: TRBJ1-2

cdr3_nt: TGCGCCAGCAGCCAAGCGCGACGGACCAACGAGCAGTACTTC
cdr3_aa: CASSQARRTNEQYF
clone_size: -
v_call: TRBV4-3
d_call: -
j_call: TRBJ2-7

cdr3_nt: TGTGCCAGCAGCTCAGGGAACCCTTACGAGCAGTACTTC
cdr3_aa: CASSSGNPYEQYF
clone_size: -
v_call: TRBV5-4
d_call: -
j_call: TRBJ2-7

cdr3_nt: TGTGCCAGCAGCTTAGACTTGGGACCGGGCTATGGCTACACCTTC
cdr3_aa: CASSLDLGPGYGYTF
clone_size: -
v_call: TRBV7-9
d_call: -
j_call: TRBJ1-2

cdr3_nt: TGTGCCAGCAGTTCACAGCCCCAGCATTTT
cdr3_aa: CASSSQPQHF
clone_size: -
v_call: TRBV28
d_call: -
j_call: TRBJ1-5

cdr3_nt: TGTGCCAGCAAAGGAGGATCAGACTACGAGCAGTACTTC
cdr3_aa: CASKGGSDYEQYF
clone_size: once
v_call: TRBV5-4
d_call: -
j_call: TRBJ2-7

cdr3_nt: TGTGCCAGCAGCGTAGAGGGTGTTCGCGGGGACGCCAACAATGAGCAGTTCTTC
cdr3_aa: CASSVEGVRGDANNEQFF
clone_size: -
v_call: TRBV9
d_call: -
j_call: TRBJ2-1

cdr3_nt: TGTGCCAGCAGCTTAAGAGGGGGGACTAGCGCGAACACCGGGGAGCTGTTTTTT
cdr3_aa: CASSLRGGTSANTGELFF
clone_size: once
v_call: TRBV7-8
d_call: TRBD2
j_call: TRBJ2-2

cdr3_nt: TGTGCCACCCAAGACGGAGGGACGGTCGGAAACACCATATATTTT
cdr3_aa: CATQDGGTVGNTIYF
clone_size: -
v_call: TRBV7-2
d_call: -
j_call: TRBJ1-3

cdr3_nt: TGCAGCGGTCATTCACAGTACGGGGACACTGAAGCTTTCTTT
cdr3_aa: CSGHSQYGDTEAFF
clone_size: -
v_call: TRBV29-1
d_call: -
j_call: TRBJ1-1